The text below deals with one T cell receptor (beta chain). The sample originates from a study of blood T cells in healthy people across ages. The germline gives CDR1 SQVTM, CDR2 ANQGSEA. Losses at the gene ends were 6 bases for V and 3 bases for J; bases not matched to a gene: 14. The CDR3 sequence is 16 residues long. The use of a sample-barcoded 5' primer and a J-beta primer mix characterized a second PCR of 7 to 11 cycles. TCRdb re-called the 5' RACE reads with MiXCR, one entry per CDR3 protein. The table shows 380,000 or so distinct CDR3 sequences, with approximately 47% occurring only once. The clonotype comes from a man between 60 and 75 years old in good health. The V and J genes are TRBV29-1 and TRBJ2-1, with TRBD1 matching over 7 bases. What was sequenced was blood. CDR3 in DNA: TGCAGCGTGCCCGGACAGGCAGAGGGGTACTACAATGAGCAGTTCTTC. Its translation is CSVPGQAEGYYNEQFF.